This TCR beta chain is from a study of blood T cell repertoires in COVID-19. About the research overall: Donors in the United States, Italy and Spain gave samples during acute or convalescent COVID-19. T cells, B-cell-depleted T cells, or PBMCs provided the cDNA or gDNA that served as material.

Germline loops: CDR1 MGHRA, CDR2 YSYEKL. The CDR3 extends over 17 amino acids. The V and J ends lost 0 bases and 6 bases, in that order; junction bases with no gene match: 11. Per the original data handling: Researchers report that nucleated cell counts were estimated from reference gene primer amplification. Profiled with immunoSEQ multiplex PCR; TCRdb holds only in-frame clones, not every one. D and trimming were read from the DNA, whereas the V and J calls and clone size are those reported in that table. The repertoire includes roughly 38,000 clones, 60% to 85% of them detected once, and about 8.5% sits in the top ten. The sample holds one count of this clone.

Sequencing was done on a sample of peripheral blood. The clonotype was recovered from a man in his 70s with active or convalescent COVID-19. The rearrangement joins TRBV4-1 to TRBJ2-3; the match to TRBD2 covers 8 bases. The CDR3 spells CASSQESITGGPDTQYF. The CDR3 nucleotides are TGCGCCAGCAGCCAAGAATCGATAACGGGGGGGCCCGATACGCAGTATTTT.